The rows below give T cell receptor beta chains drawn from one sample of a study of CD8+ T cells in alopecia areata. Assay: immunoSEQ multiplex PCR; the TCRdb copy retains only in-frame clones and omits some. The data contain about 140,000 clones, approximately 49% of them singletons. The sample in question was CD4+ T cells sorted from blood, obtained at week 0. The receptors derive from a human donor with alopecia areata. Each CDR3 is given without its conserved first and last residue. The D gene is left open where the match is weak.

TRBV30,TRBJ2-3,NA,AWSRHSSTDTQY
TRBV7-2,TRBJ1-1,NA,ASSLGLPNTEAF
TRBV6-1,TRBJ1-5,NA,ASSVQGNQPQH
TRBV29-1,TRBJ2-2,TRBD1,SVKRDRDTGELF
TRBV30,TRBJ1-2,NA,AWSGRHYGYT
TRBV27,TRBJ1-1,NA,ASSSGPNTEAF
TRBV7-3,TRBJ2-4,TRBD2,ASSLFRGLDLNIQY
TRBV4-3,TRBJ1-5,NA,ASSQDGNSNQPQH
TRBV5-1,TRBJ1-2,TRBD1,ASSPLTAPGQGNYGYT
TRBV30,TRBJ2-7,NA,AWSLSKSEQY
TRBV5-4,TRBJ2-4,NA,ASSMTPVDIQY
TRBV30,TRBJ1-5,NA,AWSVNRDQPQH
TRBV7-2,TRBJ2-1,TRBD2,ASSLAGLPAGEGSNEQF
TRBV10-1,TRBJ2-1,NA,ASSSFGNEQF
TRBV9,TRBJ2-5,NA,ASSVKGTGETQY
TRBV29-1,TRBJ2-1,NA,SVGSFSHEQF
TRBV5-1,TRBJ1-1,NA,ASSLRVNTEAF
TRBV29-1,TRBJ2-5,NA,SVEGGKGVLETQY
TRBV20-1,TRBJ1-1,NA,SARGNAEAF
TRBV29-1,TRBJ2-5,NA,SVRAARETQY
TRBV29-1,TRBJ2-7,TRBD2,SVGEGLEQY
TRBV7-2,TRBJ2-2,NA,ASSLQRGTGELF
TRBV25-1,TRBJ1-2,NA,ASTAQGQGGYT
TRBV9,TRBJ2-7,NA,ASSFGAETYEQY
TRBV6-6,TRBJ1-5,NA,ASSYSQMSEGQPQH
TRBV28,TRBJ2-7,NA,ASSPRDGMRDYEQY
TRBV28,TRBJ2-1,NA,ASSLDPSYNEQF
TRBV30,TRBJ1-5,NA,AWSVRDNQPQH
TRBV6-6,TRBJ1-1,TRBD1,ASSYATGRVKAF
TRBV7-9,TRBJ2-3,NA,ASSLILGQGTDTQY
TRBV6-1,TRBJ2-4,NA,ASSVPSLAKNIQY
TRBV5-1,TRBJ2-4,NA,ASSSELGKNIQY
TRBV20-1,TRBJ2-5,NA,SATGGQTQY
TRBV29-1,TRBJ2-3,NA,SVEGVGASTDTQY
TRBV6-6,TRBJ1-5,NA,ASSYSGQPQH
TRBV15,TRBJ2-6,NA,ATSRHSVAGEWSGANVLT
TRBV27,TRBJ2-5,TRBD2,ASRTSWRETQY
TRBV7-2,TRBJ2-4,NA,ASSLWSDLAKNIQY
TRBV9,TRBJ2-5,TRBD1,ASSDRQGAEETQY
TRBV15,TRBJ1-1,NA,ATSRDKLVAEAF
TRBV30,TRBJ1-5,NA,AWRVGESQPQH
TRBV30,TRBJ2-5,NA,AWQYQETQY
TRBV5-1,TRBJ2-5,NA,ASSVTSSDQETQY
TRBV29-1,TRBJ2-5,NA,SVRSGFQETQY
TRBV28,TRBJ2-7,NA,ASSSTGLSYEQY
TRBV30,TRBJ2-7,NA,AWSASGAEQY
TRBV27,TRBJ2-3,TRBD2,ASSLGRAGAPDTQY
TRBV28,TRBJ1-5,NA,ASGRGGLSNQPQH